This T cell receptor (beta chain) was found in a study of blood T cell repertoires in COVID-19. Study details: Samples taken during acute and convalescent COVID-19 were collected in the United States, Italy and Spain.

Germline V CDR1 and CDR2: LGHDT, YNNKEL (reference sequence). Germline trimming cut 6 bases from V and 8 bases from J; bases unmatched to any gene: 3. This CDR3 spans 13 amino acids. Produced via immunoSEQ multiplex PCR; TCRdb's table is partial and in-frame only. The sample lists about 300,000 clones, 80% to 90% occurring once. The sequenced sample was PBMCs or T cells enriched from blood (not recorded which). The gene calls are TRBV3-1 (or the pseudogene TRBV3-2) and TRBJ1-4; 10 bases map to TRBD1. The sequence was collected from a woman aged 18-29 years who had recovered from COVID-19. The CDR3 region is CASRWTGGEKLFF. The DNA for the CDR3 is TGTGCCAGCAGATGGACAGGGGGAGAAAAACTGTTTTTT.